Presented here are 25 T cell receptor beta chains from one specimen sequenced in a study of CD8+CD57+ T cells in acquired aplastic anemia. Profiling of TCR beta VDJ combinations and CDR3 sequences used genomic DNA as template. TCRdb reanalysed the reads using MiXCR and keeps one entry per CDR3 protein. The sample carries approximately 130,000 distinct CDR3 sequences, 35% to 50% recorded once. Specimen: sorted CD4+, CD8+, or CD8+CD57+ T cells (not recorded which) from PBMCs. The source of these receptors is a human donor in good health, serving as a control.

This clonotype was seen repeatedly, ten times or more. This chain uses TRBV24-1 with TRBJ1-4; D is unclear. V shed 3 bases and J shed 11 bases, with 9 bases lying between them. Looked up from germline, CDR1 is KGHDR and CDR2 is SFDVKD. The CDR3 has 12 residues. The CDR3 bases are TGTGCCACCAGTGATCCTGGGGAGAAACTGTTTTTT. It encodes CATSDPGEKLFF.

With regard to this clonotype: This clone may be a read error of a much larger clone one base away. The rearrangement uses TRBV10-3 and TRBJ1-4; 7 bases agree with TRBD1. This CDR3 has 14 amino acids. Germline CDR1 ENHRY, CDR2 SYGVKD. The J segment lost 8 bases and the V segment lost 5 bases, leaving 8 bases of the junction unmatched. CDR3 DNA: TGTGCCATCAGTCGAGACAGGGTAAAGGAAAAACTGTTTTTT. Encoded protein: CAISRDRVKEKLFF.

This clonotype has just a few counts. This is likely a read error, given that the CDR3 carries no conserved phenylalanine or tryptophan at its end. The V and J genes are TRBV29-1 and TRBJ1-4, with no clear D. The V gene lost 1 base and the J gene lost 12 bases, with 18 bases spanning the gap. The germline gives CDR1 SQVTM, CDR2 ANQGSEA. The CDR3 covers 14 residues. CDR3 protein: CSVEGSRSNEELFS. As DNA, the CDR3 is TGCAGCGTTGAAGGTTCCAGATCTAATGAGGAACTGTTTTCT.

Remarks on this clonotype: Just one base apart from a much larger clone, this may be a read error. This chain connects TRBV25-1 to TRBJ2-3; TRBD2 aligns across 8 bases. Germline lookup yields CDR1 MGHDK and CDR2 SYGVNS. With V trimmed by 10 bases and J by 1 base, 13 bases remained unmatched. The CDR3 spans 16 residues. This chain's CDR3 is CANSTRGGPRTDTQYF. The CDR3 DNA follows: TGTGCCAACAGCACTCGCGGGGGGCCTCGCACAGATACGCAGTATTTT.

This clonotype was counted only a few times. J is TRBJ2-7 and V is TRBV10-3; 9 bases map to TRBD2. CDR3 length: 15 amino acids. CDR1 and CDR2 from the germline V gene are ENHRY and SYGVKD. With V trimmed by 4 bases and J by 3 bases, 7 bases remained unmatched. CDR3 sequence: CAISGSSGTDYEQYF. In DNA, the CDR3 is TGTGCCATCAGTGGATCTAGCGGGACTGACTACGAGCAGTACTTC.

The chain combines TRBV25-1 with TRBJ1-6, with D possibly matching TRBD1 (6 bases). The germline V gene has CDR1 MGHDK and CDR2 SYGVNS. V was clipped by 2 bases and J by 4 bases, with 9 bases between them. This CDR3 is 15 amino acids long. In DNA, the CDR3 is TGTGCCAGCAGTGAAAGTACAGGGTATAATTCACCCCTCCACTTT. It is translated as CASSESTGYNSPLHF. The entire variable domain, with the rest obtained from reference TRBV25-1 and TRBJ1-6, is as follows: EADIYQTPRYLVIGTGKKITLECSQTMGHDKMYWYQQDPGMELHLIHYSYGVNSTEKGDLSSESTVSRIRTEHFPLTLESARPSHTSQYLCASSESTGYNSPLHFGNGTRLTVT.

The chain is built from TRBV24-1 and TRBJ1-2, with TRBD1 matching 9 bases. The CDR3 extends over 15 amino acids. In germline, CDR1 is KGHDR, CDR2 SFDVKD. V gave up 3 bases and J gave up 3 bases; unmatched junction bases: 4. DNA for the CDR3: TGTGCCACCAGTGATCCGGGACAGGGCGACTATGGCTACACCTTC. Translation: CATSDPGQGDYGYTF.

This clonotype was observed a few times. This chain links TRBV2 with TRBJ1-2; perhaps TRBD1 as D (5 bases). Trimming pared 8 bases from V and 4 bases from J, leaving 14 bases between. Germline V gene sequence: CDR1 SNHLY, CDR2 FYNNEI. This CDR3 region has 13 residues. For the CDR3, the DNA is TGTGCCAGCGCCAGCGGGGGGACCTATGGCTACACCTTC. This codes for CASASGGTYGYTF.

This clonotype was counted many times. The chain has TRBV20-1 and TRBJ2-3, with D possibly being TRBD1 or TRBD2 (5 bases each). Germline assignment: CDR1 DFQATT and CDR2 SNEGSKA (reference sequence). CDR3 length: 17 residues. Trimming took 2 bases from V and 0 from J, leaving 18 bases between them. CDR3 amino acids: CSARLPPGRKSTDTQYF. CDR3 coding DNA: TGCAGTGCTAGATTACCGCCGGGACGGAAAAGCACAGATACGCAGTATTTT.

As regards this clonotype: It may be a read error: a sequence one base away is much more abundant. The chain recombines TRBV10-2 with TRBJ1-1; D ambiguous. The V gene's germline CDR1 is WSHSY and CDR2 SAAADI. The CDR3 runs 15 residues. This CDR3 reads CASSDSLEGNTEALF. The CDR3 coding sequence is TGCGCCAGCAGTGACTCCCTGGAAGGGAACACTGAAGCTCTCTTT.

There are many counts of this clonotype. The J gene is TRBJ1-5, the V gene TRBV20-1; TRBD1 matches 7 bases. Germline CDR1 DFQATT, CDR2 SNEGSKA (reference sequence). The CDR3 runs 15 residues. V was clipped by 3 bases and J by 0 bases; unmatched bases: 5. The CDR3 loop reads CSASGTVNSNQPQHF. CDR3 DNA: TGCAGTGCTAGCGGGACAGTCAATAGCAATCAGCCCCAGCATTTT.

The rearrangement links TRBV25-1 to TRBJ2-5; the match to TRBD2 covers 11 bases. The V and J ends lost 0 bases and 0 bases, in that order; junction bases with no gene match: 12. CDR3 length equals 20 residues. Germline V lookup: CDR1 MGHDK, CDR2 SYGVNS. In DNA, the CDR3 is TGTGCCAGCAGTGAATATAAAGGACTAGCGGGTACCTCGTACCAAGAGACCCAGTACTTC. Its protein product is CASSEYKGLAGTSYQETQYF.

The chain couples TRBV10-2 to TRBJ2-5; D may correspond to TRBD1 or TRBD2 (5 bases each). Trimming left V 1 base short and J 1 base short, with 10 bases between. Germline-derived CDR1 and CDR2 are WSHSY and SAAADI. CDR3 size: 15 residues. The CDR3 nucleotides are TGCGCCAGCAGTGAGTGGTCGGGGCGCCAAGAGACCCAGTACTTC. Residues: CASSEWSGRQETQYF.

J is TRBJ1-6 and V is TRBV10-3; TRBD1 matches 7 bases. The trim removed 10 bases at V and 0 bases at J, leaving 12 bases unmatched. Germline V gene data show CDR1 as ENHRY and CDR2 as SYGVKD. The CDR3 covers 17 residues. Here the CDR3 reads CASRNKGQSSYNSPLHF. The CDR3 DNA reads as TGTGCCAGCAGGAACAAGGGACAGAGCTCCTATAATTCACCCCTCCACTTT.

With respect to this clonotype: Since a much larger clone is just one base distant, this may be a read error. The chain has TRBV20-1 and TRBJ2-3, with 14 bases matching TRBD2. CDR3 length equals 15 residues. Germline V lookup: CDR1 DFQATT, CDR2 SNEGSKA (reference sequence). CDR3: CSALTSGGAPDTLYF. In nucleotides, the CDR3 is TGCAGTGCCTTGACTAGCGGGGGGGCCCCAGATACGCTGTATTTT.

This clonotype was observed at least ten times. The chain links TRBV20-1 to TRBJ2-5, with D unclear. V dropped 2 bases and J dropped 7 bases, with 8 bases sitting between them. This CDR3 comprises 11 residues. The germline CDR1 and CDR2 sequences are DFQATT and SNEGSKA (reference sequence). The CDR3 nucleotides are TGCAGTGCTAGATTTAAGGGGACCCAGTACTTC. This encodes CSARFKGTQYF.

This clonotype was observed many times. This sequence joins TRBV5-1 and TRBJ1-4; D gene ambiguous. Looked up from germline, CDR1 is SGHRS and CDR2 is YFSETQ. This CDR3 region has 15 residues. V shed 3 bases and J shed 3 bases, with 12 bases lying between them. This chain's CDR3 is CASSSDWGANEKLFF. The CDR3 DNA reads TGCGCCAGCAGCTCGGATTGGGGAGCTAATGAAAAACTGTTTTTT.

V is TRBV7-2 and J is TRBJ2-3; D ambiguous. Germline V gene data show CDR1 as SGHTA and CDR2 as FQGNSA. V was pared by 2 bases and J by 6 bases, with 9 bases between. This CDR3 contains 13 residues. In DNA, the CDR3 is TGTGCCAGCAGCTTAATGCTTTCCGATACGCAGTATTTT. Translating it yields CASSLMLSDTQYF.

The V gene is TRBV10-3, the J gene TRBJ2-7; D remains ambiguous. V lost 0 bases, J lost 4 bases, and 4 bases lay in between. Germline V gene sequence: CDR1 ENHRY, CDR2 SYGVKD. The CDR3 consists of 12 residues. This CDR3 reads CAISESPYEQYV. CDR3 bases: TGTGCCATCAGTGAGTCGCCATACGAGCAGTACGTC.

This clonotype was counted at least ten times. The J gene is TRBJ2-5, the V gene TRBV20-1; 7 bases are a match to TRBD1. J gave up 4 bases and V 4 bases, and 9 bases lay outside the gene matches. This CDR3 is built from 14 residues. Germline CDR1 DFQATT, CDR2 SNEGSKA (reference sequence). CDR3 bases: TGCAGTGCTACGTTGCAGGGGGTGGTAGAGACCCAGTACTTC. Its translation is CSATLQGVVETQYF.

This clonotype was found many times. The chain joins TRBV20-1 to TRBJ1-1; D might be TRBD1 (6 bases). Trimming shortened V by 3 bases and J by 5 bases, and 16 bases separated the two germline ends. Germline loops: CDR1 DFQATT, CDR2 SNEGSKA (reference sequence). This CDR3 comprises 14 residues. The CDR3 region is CSASGGQLFTEAFF. For the CDR3, the DNA is TGCAGTGCTAGTGGGGGCCAGCTCTTTACTGAAGCTTTCTTT.

In its sample, this clonotype was seen many times. The chain links TRBV24-1 to TRBJ1-4; D not resolved. Germline V gives CDR1 KGHDR, CDR2 SFDVKD. V lost 7 bases, J lost 4 bases, and 15 bases lay in between. CDR3 size: 15 residues. CDR3 DNA sequence: TGTGCCACCAGAGTCCCACAGACAAGTAATGAAAAACTGTTTTTT. Protein sequence: CATRVPQTSNEKLFF.

As to this clonotype: This sequence may be a read error, since a much larger clone differs from it by one base. This chain connects TRBV12-5 to TRBJ2-5, with D maybe TRBD1 (5 bases). Germline loops: CDR1 LGHNT, CDR2 FRNRAP. V dropped 10 bases and J dropped 1 base, with 13 bases sitting between them. CDR3 length: 13 residues. This CDR3 reads CATKKGFQETQYF. The CDR3 DNA reads as TGTGCTACCAAGAAGGGGTTCCAAGAGACCCAGTACTTC.

The J gene is TRBJ2-7, the V gene TRBV19; a possible D gene is TRBD2 (5 bases). The V and J ends lost 4 bases and 3 bases respectively, with 7 bases between them. This CDR3 comprises 12 residues. The germline V gene encodes CDR1 LNHDA and CDR2 SQIVND (reference sequence). CDR3 bases: TGTGCCAGTAGTACCGGACTCTACGAGCAGTACTTC. It yields the protein CASSTGLYEQYF.

This clonotype was recorded once. The chain is built from TRBV6-4 and TRBJ2-3, with D perhaps TRBD1 or TRBD2 (7 bases each). V lost 0 bases and J lost 1, with 14 bases in between. This CDR3 region has 17 residues. In germline, CDR1 is MRHNA, CDR2 SNTAGT. The CDR3 nucleotides read TGTGCCAGCAGTGACTCCAGGGGGGGCCTCTGCACAGATACGCAGTATTTT. This translates into CASSDSRGGLCTDTQYF.